Sequencing of this T cell receptor (beta chain) was carried out in a study of regulatory T cells in long-lasting Graves disease. In building TCR beta libraries, iRepertoire HTBI primers were used together with Arm-PCR of CDR3 regions. TCRdb processed the multiplex PCR reads anew with MiXCR; each CDR3 protein has one entry. The repertoire holds just over 600,000 distinct CDR3 sequences, with 16% as singletons. Germline CDR1 reads MNHEY; CDR2 reads SMNVEV (reference sequence). Trimming took 4 bases from V and 6 from J, leaving 22 bases between them. This CDR3 is 17 amino acids long. Study findings and constraints: Persistent disease exhibited a predilection for TRBV28, TRBJ1-2 and TRBJ2-5. What was studied was peripheral blood only, and not thyroid tissue.

Comments on this clonotype: What it recognizes is unknown.

The time point is: newly diagnosed GD, antithyroid drugs for less than 3 months. Making the TCR library involved RNA that had been extracted from PBMCs. EDTA tubes collected 7.5 to 9.5 milliliters of peripheral blood. This sample also belongs to another study, concerning T cells in Graves' hyperthyroidism and ophthalmopathy. From that study: Most thyroid clonotypes expanded above 0.001 were also detected in blood.

V gene TRBV27 combines with J gene TRBJ2-1, with a possible D match to TRBD1 (6 bases). This clonotype originated in a woman in her thirties with Graves disease. The starting material was peripheral blood mononuclear cells (PBMCs), obtained at new diagnosis, from a patient treated with antithyroid drugs. CDR3 DNA: TGTGCCAGCAGTTCCCACTCCCAGGGGCCTTATGCCAATGAGCAGTTCTTC. As protein: CASSSHSQGPYANEQFF.